Shown below are 22 T cell receptor beta chains from a single sample sequenced in a study of T cells in Graves' hyperthyroidism and ophthalmopathy. What was amplified from RNA transcripts were TCR beta CDR3 regions. HTBI primers were employed in a first-round RT-PCR of the TCR CDR3. Each CDR3 protein is one row after TCRdb ran MiXCR on the multiplex PCR reads. The table lists about 360,000 distinct CDR3 sequences, approximately 12% of them singletons, with less than 25% in the top ten. Material: blood. The receptors stem from a man between 25 and 39 years old with Graves' hyperthyroidism that later progressed to Graves' ophthalmopathy.

V and J are TRBV13 and TRBJ2-1, with D perhaps assigned TRBD1 or TRBD2 (6 bases each). This CDR3 contains 15 residues. Germline lookup yields CDR1 PRHDT and CDR2 FYEKMQ (reference sequence). V lost 1 base, J lost 7 bases, and 14 bases lay in between. CDR3 nucleotides: TGTGCCAGCAGCTTAGAGGGGGGCGCTAGGAATGAGCAGTTCTTC. Amino acids: CASSLEGGARNEQFF.

This clonotype has at least ten counts. The V call is TRBV27, the J call TRBJ1-5, with 10 bases identical to TRBD1. After removal of 5 bases from V and 6 bases from J, the junction contained 10 bases not matched to a gene. The CDR3 is 16 residues long. The germline CDR1 and CDR2 sequences are MNHEY and SMNVEV (reference sequence). The CDR3 region has the DNA TGTGCCAGCAGTCCCAGACAGGGGGCACGTGTTCAGCCCCAGCATTTT. It yields the protein CASSPRQGARVQPQHF.

The CDR3 here is CATRRGGGLSYEQYF. The CDR3 nucleotides are TGTGCCACCAGGCGGGGCGGGGGCCTCTCCTACGAGCAGTACTTC. The chain couples TRBV15 to TRBJ2-7, with a possible D match to TRBD2 (7 bases). This CDR3 contains 15 residues. Trimming pared 6 bases from V and 0 bases from J, leaving 15 bases between. The V gene's germline CDR1 is LNHNV and CDR2 YYDKDF (reference sequence).

This clonotype was counted at least ten times. V usage is TRBV28 and J usage is TRBJ2-7; D unclear. The V end lost 4 bases, the J end lost 0 bases, and 7 bases lay between the germline ends. Germline-derived CDR1 and CDR2 are MDHEN and SYDVKM. This CDR3 spans 13 amino acids. DNA for the CDR3: TGTGCCAGCAGTTCATTCAGCTCCTACGAGCAGTACTTC. Translating it yields CASSSFSSYEQYF.

This clonotype was seen many times. CDR3 amino acids: CASSLLTVSPGNNEQFF. DNA for the CDR3: TGCGCCAGCAGCTTGCTGACAGTTTCACCGGGGAACAATGAGCAGTTCTTC. The chain is built from TRBV5-1 and TRBJ2-1; either TRBD1 or TRBD2 may fit D (5 bases each). Trimming took off 1 base at V and 5 bases at J, with 19 bases between the two ends. There are 17 residues in the CDR3. Germline CDR1 reads SGHRS; CDR2 reads YFSETQ.

Details on this clonotype: This CDR3 is missing its conserved last phenylalanine or tryptophan, likely due to a read error. V usage is TRBV28 and J usage is TRBJ1-4, with D possibly matching TRBD1 (6 bases). The germline V gene has CDR1 MDHEN and CDR2 SYDVKM. CDR3 length: 14 residues. V lost 1 base and J lost 8, with 11 bases in between. CDR3 bases: TGTGCCAGCAGTTTATCGGGGGCAGGCGAAAAACTGTTTCTT. This gives the protein CASSLSGAGEKLFL.

This clonotype was seen many times. The chain uses TRBV28 and TRBJ1-4; D is unresolved. V gave up 2 bases and J gave up 4 bases, with 17 bases separating them. Germline values: CDR1 MDHEN, CDR2 SYDVKM. CDR3 length: 17 residues. CDR3 sequence: CASSLPFRGLNNEKLFF. The CDR3 DNA sequence: TGTGCCAGCAGTTTACCGTTCAGAGGACTTAATAATGAAAAACTGTTTTTT.

This chain links TRBV7-9 with TRBJ1-2; D not resolved. Trimming left V 0 bases short and J 2 bases short, with 13 bases between. This CDR3 has 16 amino acids. Germline CDR1 and CDR2: SEHNR and FQNEAQ (reference sequence). In DNA form, the CDR3 reads TGTGCCAGCAGCTTAGCGATGGTCACGCAAAACTATGGCTACACCTTC. Protein sequence: CASSLAMVTQNYGYTF.

This clonotype was picked up many times. This chain links TRBV28 with TRBJ2-1, with 9 bases that match TRBD2. Germline values: CDR1 MDHEN, CDR2 SYDVKM. This CDR3 contains 16 residues. With 1 base clipped from V and 2 bases from J, the junction kept 3 bases outside the gene matches. The CDR3 reads CASSLFLAGPYNEQFF. The CDR3 DNA sequence: TGTGCCAGCAGTTTATTCCTAGCGGGACCCTACAATGAGCAGTTCTTC.

This chain joins TRBV29-1 and TRBJ2-7; tentative D call: TRBD1 (5 bases). The germline CDR1 and CDR2 sequences are SQVTM and ANQGSEA. V was pared by 5 bases and J by 4 bases, with 9 bases between. This CDR3 region has 11 residues. The CDR3 reads CSVRRDYEQYF. Here the CDR3 DNA reads TGCAGCGTTCGCAGGGATTACGAGCAGTACTTC.

The sample holds many counts of this clonotype. The rearrangement joins TRBV28 to TRBJ1-1; D gene ambiguous. Trimming cost V 5 bases and J 0 bases, with 13 bases left between them. In germline, CDR1 is MDHEN, CDR2 SYDVKM. The CDR3 contains 15 residues. CDR3 region: CASSTSGTVNTEAFF. The CDR3, as DNA: TGTGCCAGCAGTACCTCGGGTACAGTGAACACTGAAGCTTTCTTT.

This clonotype came up a few times. The rearrangement links TRBV7-8 to TRBJ1-5, with D possibly TRBD1 on 5 matching bases. V was shortened by 5 bases and J by 3 bases, with 14 bases between the two germline ends. The CDR3 contains 15 residues. CDR1 and CDR2 from the germline V gene are SGHVS and FQNEAQ. DNA for the CDR3: TGTGCCAGCAGCCAGTTCGAGGGGATCAATCAGCCCCAGCATTTT. Its translation: CASSQFEGINQPQHF.

This clonotype showed up many times. The V call is TRBV12-3 or TRBV12-4, the J call TRBJ2-3; D might be TRBD1 or TRBD2, each matching 6 bases. The CDR3 runs to 15 residues. With 5 bases removed from V and 6 bases from J, the gap between germline ends came to 18 bases. CDR3 coding DNA: TGTGCCAGCAGTCCCCATGGGGGGCAGGGCGATACGCAGTATTTT. Translated: CASSPHGGQGDTQYF.

This clonotype was counted ten times or more. The genes are TRBV28 and TRBJ2-2, with 10 bases lining up with TRBD2. The CDR3 runs to 16 residues. The V segment lost 7 bases and the J segment 5 bases; nucleotides outside the gene matches: 10. The germline V gene has CDR1 MDHEN and CDR2 SYDVKM. Written as DNA, the CDR3 is TGTGCCAGCAACCTCAGGGGGACTAGCGATACCGGGGAGCTGTTTTTT. Translated, it gives CASNLRGTSDTGELFF.

This clonotype was counted at least ten times. This rearrangement joins TRBV7-2 to TRBJ2-3; 8 bases agree with TRBD2. The CDR3 contains 16 residues. Germline V gives CDR1 SGHTA, CDR2 FQGNSA. V shed 4 bases and J 6 bases; nucleotides not matched to a gene: 12. For the CDR3, the DNA is TGTGCCAGCAGCTCGAATCCCTGGACTAGCTGGGATACGCAGTATTTT. It yields the protein CASSSNPWTSWDTQYF.

This rearrangement joins TRBV5-5 to TRBJ1-5; D gene unclear. The CDR3 runs 14 residues. Trimming shortened V by 0 bases and J by 9 bases, and 13 bases separated the two germline ends. CDR1 SGHKS and CDR2 YYEKEE come from the germline V gene (reference sequence). The CDR3 bases are TGTGCCAGCAGCTTGGGGCCGGGCCCTCGGCCCCAGCATTTT. It yields the protein CASSLGPGPRPQHF. Full variable domain (remainder filled in from reference TRBV5-5 and TRBJ1-5): DAGVTQSPTHLIKTRGQQVTLRCSPISGHKSVSWYQQVLGQGPQFIFQYYEKEERGRGNFPDRFSARQFPNYSSELNVNALLLGDSALYLCASSLGPGPRPQHFGDGTRLSIL.

This clonotype occurred a few times. This rearrangement joins TRBV7-2 to TRBJ1-4, with 7 positions matching TRBD1. The CDR3 sequence is 19 residues long. Germline trimming cut 1 base from V and 7 bases from J; bases unmatched to any gene: 18. Germline values: CDR1 SGHTA, CDR2 FQGNSA. CDR3 in DNA: TGTGCCAGCAGCTTAGTCGCCCTGGGACAGACCAGGCGGTTTGAAAAACTGTTTTTT. It encodes CASSLVALGQTRRFEKLFF.

In its sample, this clonotype was seen many times. V is TRBV12-5 and J is TRBJ2-3; either TRBD1 or TRBD2 may supply D (5 bases each). Deletions cut 5 bases from V and 4 bases from J, with 13 bases between. This CDR3 spans 14 amino acids. Germline V gene sequence: CDR1 LGHNT, CDR2 FRNRAP. The CDR3 sequence: CASGRGTLADTQYF. CDR3 nucleotide sequence: TGTGCTAGTGGTCGTGGGACCCTGGCAGATACGCAGTATTTT. Variable domain in full (rest from reference TRBV12-5 and TRBJ2-3): DARVTQTPRHKVTEMGQEVTMRCQPILGHNTVFWYRQTMMQGLELLAYFRNRAPLDDSGMPKDRFSAEMPDATLATLKIQPSEPRDSAVYFCASGRGTLADTQYFGPGTRLTVL.

The rearrangement uses TRBV4-1 and TRBJ2-7; TRBD1 agrees at 9 bases. Germline trimming cut 1 base from V and 0 bases from J; bases unmatched to any gene: 4. Germline V lookup: CDR1 MGHRA, CDR2 YSYEKL. This CDR3 region has 16 residues. CDR3 residues: CASSQVGDRASYEQYF. The CDR3 DNA reads TGCGCCAGCAGCCAAGTGGGGGACAGGGCCTCCTACGAGCAGTACTTC.

Only a few counts were recorded for this clonotype. A clone one base away is much larger, so this may be a read error. The J gene is TRBJ1-2, the V gene TRBV6-2 or TRBV6-3; possible D gene TRBD1, 6 bases. CDR3 length: 18 residues. CDR1 is MNHEY, CDR2 SVGEGT, per germline. The V gene lost 1 base and the J gene lost 4 bases, with 22 bases spanning the gap. This CDR3 reads CASSYLWGRGTGPYGYTF. The CDR3, as DNA: TGTGCCAGCAGTTACTTGTGGGGCAGGGGCACCGGACCCTATGGCTACACCTTC.

This clonotype was recorded at least ten times. The CDR3 loop reads CASSLVGLQFF. DNA of the CDR3: TGTGCCAGCAGCTTGGTGGGGTTGCAGTTCTTC. The genes are TRBV5-6 and TRBJ2-1; D call uncertain. Trimming took off 0 bases at V and 12 bases at J, with 7 bases between the two ends. Germline CDR1 SGHDT, CDR2 YYEEEE. The CDR3 extends over 11 amino acids.

This clonotype was seen only a few times. This chain links TRBV5-8 with TRBJ2-7, with 7 nucleotides matching TRBD2. Looked up from germline, CDR1 is SGHTS and CDR2 is YDEGEE. This CDR3 has 15 residues. V was pared by 0 bases and J by 6 bases, with 9 bases of the junction left unmatched. CDR3 in amino acids: CASSLALEGGSEQYF. The CDR3 DNA sequence: TGTGCCAGCAGCTTGGCCCTGGAGGGAGGGAGCGAGCAGTACTTC.